A single sample gave rise to the 9 T cell receptor beta chains below, sequenced in a study of beta chain features in type 1 diabetes. Whole-study findings and limits: Type 1 diabetes patients had moderately but significantly shorter TCRB CDR3s in all four CD4+ subsets.

The antigens of these receptors remain unknown. Reverse transcription of all isolated RNA meant that expressed TCRB transcripts were sequenced. Libraries were prepared by immunoSEQ multiplex PCR; TCRdb keeps only in-frame clonotypes and omits some of them. The sample has roughly 400,000 clones, about 10% seen once; the top ten hold about 0.6%. Sequencing was done on a sample of central memory CD4+ T cells from blood. These receptors all stem from a man aged 25-40 years with type 1 diabetes.

A few counts support this clone. The chain recombines TRBV30 with TRBJ1-4, with 7 bases aligning to TRBD1. CDR1 GTSNPN and CDR2 SVGIG come from the germline V gene (reference sequence). V trimming: 3 bases; J trimming: 7 bases; junction bases outside the gene matches: 5. This CDR3 comprises 13 residues. CDR3 residues: CAWRRGLGEKLFF. The CDR3 bases are TGTGCCTGGAGAAGGGGGCTGGGTGAAAAACTGTTTTTT.

This clone has a single count. V usage is TRBV28 and J usage is TRBJ1-1, with D perhaps TRBD1 (6 bases). V shed 10 bases and J shed 1 base, with 16 bases lying between them. Germline V gene data show CDR1 as MDHEN and CDR2 as SYDVKM. The CDR3 is made up of 14 amino acids. This CDR3 is CATRRGGSNTEAFF. The CDR3 DNA follows: TGTGCCACCCGAAGGGGGGGTTCGAACACTGAAGCTTTCTTT.

Only a few counts were recorded for this clone. The chain uses TRBV11-3 and TRBJ1-2; 7 bases are a match to TRBD1. V gave up 8 bases and J gave up 5 bases; unmatched junction bases: 20. In germline, CDR1 is SGHNT, CDR2 YENEEA. This CDR3 region has 17 residues. The DNA of the CDR3 is TGTGCCAGCGCCCTGGAGGACAGGTTAAGCTTTTGTTATGGCTACACCTTC. Its protein product is CASALEDRLSFCYGYTF.

This clone appeared a few times. V is TRBV19 and J is TRBJ2-7; D may be TRBD1 or TRBD2 (6 bases each). V was shortened by 2 bases and J by 2 bases, with 10 bases between the two germline ends. In germline, CDR1 is LNHDA, CDR2 SQIVND (reference sequence). CDR3 length: 14 residues. Here the CDR3 reads CASSIRRGAYEQYF. The CDR3 DNA follows: TGTGCCAGTAGTATAAGGAGGGGGGCCTACGAGCAGTACTTC.

At least ten counts were recorded for this clone. The genes are TRBV2 and TRBJ1-5; a weak D match, TRBD1 (6 bases). CDR1 SNHLY and CDR2 FYNNEI come from the germline V gene. The CDR3 length is 13 residues. Trimming took off 7 bases at V and 4 bases at J, with 11 bases between the two ends. As DNA, the CDR3 is TGTGCCAGCATCCCGGACAGAAATCAGCCCCAGCATTTT. This gives the protein CASIPDRNQPQHF.

This clone has only a few counts. The chain links TRBV7-2 to TRBJ2-7; possible D gene TRBD1, 7 bases. The V end lost 4 bases, the J end lost 2 bases, and 18 bases lay between the germline ends. The V gene's germline CDR1 is SGHTA and CDR2 FQGNSA. The CDR3 consists of 16 residues. The CDR3, as DNA: TGTGCCAGCAGCTCCGGGGACTTCGACAGGGCCTACGAGCAGTACTTC. Its translation is CASSSGDFDRAYEQYF.

The rearrangement joins TRBV6-4 to TRBJ2-3; perhaps TRBD2 as D (5 bases). The germline gives CDR1 MRHNA, CDR2 SNTAGT. Trimming cost V 4 bases and J 5 bases, with 10 bases left between them. CDR3 size: 13 residues. In DNA, the CDR3 is TGTGCCAGCAGTGTCGCTCGGGGAGATACGCAGTATTTT. Translation: CASSVARGDTQYF.

The sample holds a few counts of this clone. This chain uses TRBV5-1 with TRBJ2-3; D possibly matches TRBD1 or TRBD2 (5 bases each). Per germline, CDR1 SGHRS and CDR2 YFSETQ. There are 14 residues in the CDR3. Between the trimmed V and J ends, which lost 6 bases and 0 bases, there was a span of 11 bases. The CDR3 nucleotides are TGCGCCAGCAACCGGGACCTTAGCACAGATACGCAGTATTTT. This codes for CASNRDLSTDTQYF.

This clone was found a few times. V gene TRBV2 combines with J gene TRBJ2-7; 7 bases map to TRBD1. This CDR3 contains 14 residues. The V and J ends lost 4 bases and 6 bases, in that order; junction bases with no gene match: 9. Per germline, CDR1 SNHLY and CDR2 FYNNEI. The CDR3, as DNA: TGTGCCAGCAGTGTGGAGCGACAGGGCGTCGAGCAGTACTTC. The encoded protein is CASSVERQGVEQYF.